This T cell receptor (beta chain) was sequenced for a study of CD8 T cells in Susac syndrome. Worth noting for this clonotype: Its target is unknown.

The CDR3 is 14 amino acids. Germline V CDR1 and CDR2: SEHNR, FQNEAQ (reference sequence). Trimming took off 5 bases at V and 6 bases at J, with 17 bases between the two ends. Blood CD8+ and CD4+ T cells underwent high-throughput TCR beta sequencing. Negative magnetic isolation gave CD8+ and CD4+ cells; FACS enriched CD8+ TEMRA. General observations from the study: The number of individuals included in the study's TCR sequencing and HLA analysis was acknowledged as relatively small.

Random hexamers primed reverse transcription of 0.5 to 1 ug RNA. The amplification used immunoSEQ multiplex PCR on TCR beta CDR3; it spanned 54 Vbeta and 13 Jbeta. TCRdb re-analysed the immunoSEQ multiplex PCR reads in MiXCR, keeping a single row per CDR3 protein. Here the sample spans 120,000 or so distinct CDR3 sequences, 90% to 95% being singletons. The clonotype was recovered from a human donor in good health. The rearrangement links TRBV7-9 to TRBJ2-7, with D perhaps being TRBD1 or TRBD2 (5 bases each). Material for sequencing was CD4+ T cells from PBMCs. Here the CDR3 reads CASSLDEGSFEQYF. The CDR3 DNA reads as TGTGCCAGCAGCCTAGATGAGGGGTCATTCGAGCAGTACTTC.